The entry below gives a single T cell receptor (beta chain) sequence along with its context. The antigen is undetermined. This record comes from a study of CD8+ T cells in alopecia areata. About the study: Those patients who were treated received oral tofacitinib, which was given at 5 to 10 mg twice daily for moderate-to-severe alopecia areata.

Study-wide points: Scalp lesions, especially in alopecia totalis/universalis, had higher clonality than normal scalp.

With 4 bases clipped from V and 1 base from J, the junction kept 3 bases outside the gene matches. Germline lookup yields CDR1 SGHRS and CDR2 YFSETQ. The CDR3 loop spans 14 amino acids. It was cDNA, reverse transcribed from extracted RNA, that served as the sequencing template. The data were produced by immunoSEQ multiplex PCR, yet TCRdb's version contains in-frame clones alone and is incomplete. This repertoire shows approximately 140,000 clones, around 87% found once; its top ten account for about 15%. The sample here was CD8+ T cells sorted from blood, taken at week 0. The V call is TRBV5-1, the J call TRBJ2-3, with 7 bases that match TRBD2. The TCR was taken from a human donor with alopecia areata. CDR3 coding DNA: TGCGCCAGCAGCCCTGGACTAGGCACAGATACGCAGTATTTT. This translates into CASSPGLGTDTQYF.